These 8 T cell receptor beta chains were all obtained from the same sample, sequenced in a study of shared clonotypes between healthy human individuals. Assay used: immunoSEQ multiplex PCR; TCRdb lists only in-frame clones, some missing. This sample yields 2 million to 2.5 million clones, of which under 97% are seen a single time; 0.1% to 0.15% belongs to the top ten. Material for sequencing was naive CD4+ T cells sorted from blood. Stated subset: CD45RA+ positively selected. These receptor sequences come from a man aged 18-30 years in good health.

This chain joins TRBV21-1 and TRBJ2-3; the DNA was not compared with TRBD1, the D call given in the table. TRBV21-1 is annotated as a pseudogene. This CDR3 comprises 18 residues. This chain's CDR3 is CASTKGEVRDRNTDTQYF. Written as DNA, the CDR3 is TGTGCCAGCACCAAAGGGGAAGTACGGGACAGAAACACAGATACGCAGTATTTT.

This chain connects TRBV5-5 to TRBJ1-1; D might be TRBD1 (5 bases). The CDR3 consists of 13 residues. V shed 4 bases and J shed 8 bases, with 15 bases lying between them. Germline V lookup: CDR1 SGHKS, CDR2 YYEKEE (reference sequence). The chain's CDR3 is CASSPWTFPEAFF. Written as DNA, the CDR3 is TGTGCCAGCAGCCCCTGGACATTCCCGGAAGCTTTCTTT. Drawing the rest from reference TRBV5-5 and TRBJ1-1, the complete variable domain is DAGVTQSPTHLIKTRGQQVTLRCSPISGHKSVSWYQQVLGQGPQFIFQYYEKEERGRGNFPDRFSARQFPNYSSELNVNALLLGDSALYLCASSPWTFPEAFFGQGTRLTVV.

CDR3 region: CASSPDRGQGSNQPQHF. Written as DNA, the CDR3 is TGTGCCAGTAGTCCCGACCGGGGACAGGGGAGCAATCAGCCCCAGCATTTT. The V and J genes are TRBV19 and TRBJ1-5; 10 bases are a match to TRBD1. Germline V CDR1 and CDR2: LNHDA, SQIVND (reference sequence). V lost 5 bases and J lost 1; bases outside the gene matches: 8. This CDR3 is 17 amino acids long.

V is TRBV7-2 and J is TRBJ2-7; a possible D gene is TRBD2 (7 bases). In germline, CDR1 is SGHTA, CDR2 FQGNSA. This CDR3 spans 15 amino acids. V was shortened by 5 bases and J by 5 bases, with 19 bases between the two germline ends. This CDR3 reads CASSLVRGAMHEQYF. CDR3 nucleotide sequence: TGTGCCAGCAGCCTTGTCCGGGGGGCGATGCACGAGCAGTACTTC.

CDR3 bases: TGTGCCAGCAGCCCCACCCTGGCGGCCACAGATACGCAGTATTTT. It yields the protein CASSPTLAATDTQYF. This sequence joins TRBV11-3 and TRBJ2-3, with no clear D. This CDR3 contains 15 residues. The germline V gene encodes CDR1 SGHNT and CDR2 YENEEA. The V end was cut by 5 bases, the J end by 2 bases, with 14 bases between.

This chain joins TRBV2 and TRBJ1-2; D is unclear. V shed 0 bases and J shed 8 bases, with 13 bases lying between them. The germline CDR1 and CDR2 sequences are SNHLY and FYNNEI. The CDR3 consists of 14 residues. The CDR3 here is CASSEAEAVGGYTF. CDR3 nucleotides: TGTGCCAGCAGTGAAGCGGAGGCAGTCGGGGGCTACACCTTC.

This clone is a singleton in its sample. The chain links TRBV10-3 to TRBJ2-3, with TRBD2 matching 10 bases. V was pared by 3 bases and J by 2 bases, with 5 bases of the junction left unmatched. The CDR3 length is 16 residues. Looked up from germline, CDR1 is ENHRY and CDR2 is SYGVKD. CDR3 nucleotide sequence: TGTGCCATCAGTGATTTAGCGGGAGGTATCACAGATACGCAGTATTTT. It yields the protein CAISDLAGGITDTQYF.

The V and J genes are TRBV7-9 and TRBJ2-1; D gene unclear. Looked up from germline, CDR1 is SEHNR and CDR2 is FQNEAQ (reference sequence). The CDR3 length is 12 residues. V was pared by 5 bases and J by 7 bases, with 9 bases between. CDR3 nucleotide sequence: TGTGCCAGCAGCCCGACCCGGAATGAGCAGTTCTTC. Translating gives CASSPTRNEQFF.